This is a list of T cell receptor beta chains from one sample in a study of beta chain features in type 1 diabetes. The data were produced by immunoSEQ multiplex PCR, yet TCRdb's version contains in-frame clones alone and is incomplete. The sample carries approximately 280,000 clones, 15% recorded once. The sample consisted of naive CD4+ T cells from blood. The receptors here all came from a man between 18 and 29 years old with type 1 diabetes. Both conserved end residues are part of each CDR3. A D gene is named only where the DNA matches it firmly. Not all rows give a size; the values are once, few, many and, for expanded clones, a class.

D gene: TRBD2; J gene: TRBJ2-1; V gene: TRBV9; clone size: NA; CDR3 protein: CASSGTSGSTYNEQFF; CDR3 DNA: TGTGCCAGCTCCGGGACTAGCGGGAGCACCTACAATGAGCAGTTCTTC
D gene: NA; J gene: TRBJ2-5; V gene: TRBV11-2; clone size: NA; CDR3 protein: CASSFLDRETQYF; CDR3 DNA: TGTGCCAGCAGCTTTCTAGACCGAGAGACCCAGTACTTC
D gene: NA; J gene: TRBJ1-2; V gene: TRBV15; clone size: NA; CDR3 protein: CATSRVLQGGHGYTF; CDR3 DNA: TGTGCCACCAGCAGAGTCCTCCAGGGAGGGCATGGCTACACCTTC
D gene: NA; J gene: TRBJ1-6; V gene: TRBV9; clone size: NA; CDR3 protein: CASSRERDSPLHF; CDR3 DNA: TGTGCCAGCAGCCGGGAGCGCGATTCACCCCTCCACTTT
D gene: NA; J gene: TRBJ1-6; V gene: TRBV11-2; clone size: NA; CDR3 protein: CASSRPPSRAVNSPLHF; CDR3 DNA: TGTGCCAGCAGCCGCCCCCCCTCCAGGGCAGTAAATTCACCCCTCCACTTT
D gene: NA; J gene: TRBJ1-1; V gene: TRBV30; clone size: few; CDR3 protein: CAWSVQTDEAFF; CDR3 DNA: TGTGCCTGGAGTGTACAGACAGATGAAGCTTTCTTT
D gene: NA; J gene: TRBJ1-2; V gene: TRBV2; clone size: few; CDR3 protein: CASSPAGRTNYGYTF; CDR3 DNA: TGTGCCAGCAGTCCCGCAGGGCGAACGAACTATGGCTACACCTTC
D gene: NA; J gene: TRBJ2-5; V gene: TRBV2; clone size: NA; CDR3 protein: CASLFKQETQYF; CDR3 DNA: TGTGCCAGCTTATTTAAACAAGAGACCCAGTACTTC
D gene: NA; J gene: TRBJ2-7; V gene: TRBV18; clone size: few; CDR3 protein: CASSPGGNYEQYF; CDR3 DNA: TGTGCCAGCTCACCAGGGGGCAATTACGAGCAGTACTTC
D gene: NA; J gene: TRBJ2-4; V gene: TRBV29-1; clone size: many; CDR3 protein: CSAGGSAKNIQYF; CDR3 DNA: TGCAGCGCTGGGGGGTCAGCCAAAAACATTCAGTACTTC
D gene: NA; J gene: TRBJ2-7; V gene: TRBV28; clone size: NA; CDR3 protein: CASSYRVGEQYF; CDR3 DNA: TGTGCCAGCAGTTACAGGGTGGGCGAGCAGTACTTC
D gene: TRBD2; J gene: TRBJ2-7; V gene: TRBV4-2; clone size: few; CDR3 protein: CASSQELAGGTYEQYF; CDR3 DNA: TGTGCCAGCAGCCAAGAACTAGCGGGAGGGACCTACGAGCAGTACTTC
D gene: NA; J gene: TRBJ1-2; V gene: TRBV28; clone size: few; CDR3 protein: CASKDSHGGQYGYTF; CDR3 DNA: TGTGCCAGCAAGGACTCTCATGGGGGACAATATGGCTACACCTTC
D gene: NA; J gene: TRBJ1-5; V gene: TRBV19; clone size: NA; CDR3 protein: CASSIVGTKGNQPQHF; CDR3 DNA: TGTGCCAGTAGTATAGTCGGGACAAAGGGCAATCAGCCCCAGCATTTT
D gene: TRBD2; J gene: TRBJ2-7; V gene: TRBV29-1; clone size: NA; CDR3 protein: CSVELAGFTYEQYF; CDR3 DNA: TGCAGCGTTGAACTAGCGGGGTTTACCTACGAGCAGTACTTC
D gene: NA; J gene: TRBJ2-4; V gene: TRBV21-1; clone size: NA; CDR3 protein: CASTRLSGTKNIQYF; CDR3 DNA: TGTGCCAGCACTCGATTGAGCGGTACCAAAAACATTCAGTACTTC
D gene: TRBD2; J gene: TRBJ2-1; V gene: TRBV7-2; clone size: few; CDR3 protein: CASSPSGVTGNEQFF; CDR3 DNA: TGTGCCAGCAGCCCTAGCGGGGTGACCGGGAATGAGCAGTTCTTC